These 28 T cell receptor beta chains came from one sample sequenced in a study of CD4 T cells in relation to SARS-CoV-2 and coronaviruses. These TCRs are of unknown antigen specificity. TCRdb's copy holds only in-frame clones and misses some; the assay was immunoSEQ multiplex PCR. The sample shows 43,000 or so clones, about four fifths of them seen only once. What was sequenced was naive CD4+ T cells from PBMCs, cultured in vitro. The subset is: naive CD4+ T cells isolated by negative enrichment. Receptors originate from an adult with COVID-19.

The J gene is TRBJ1-3, the V gene TRBV4-1, with 12 nucleotides matching TRBD1. CDR1 and CDR2 from the germline V gene are MGHRA and YSYEKL. CDR3 size: 19 residues. The ends lost 1 base at V and 6 bases at J; junction bases unmatched: 13. The CDR3 DNA reads as TGCGCCAGCAGCCAAGTCCCCCCCGGGACAGGGGGCTCAGTAAACACCATATATTTT. Translating gives CASSQVPPGTGGSVNTIYF.

The V gene is TRBV28, the J gene TRBJ1-5; D not certain. The CDR3 has 10 residues. In germline, CDR1 is MDHEN, CDR2 SYDVKM. With 6 bases removed from V and 11 bases from J, the gap between germline ends came to 8 bases. The CDR3: CASSYLTQHF. As DNA, the CDR3 is TGTGCCAGCAGCTATCTTACCCAGCATTTT.

The gene calls are TRBV28 and TRBJ2-7, with D perhaps being TRBD1 or TRBD2 (6 bases each). Looked up from germline, CDR1 is MDHEN and CDR2 is SYDVKM. CDR3 length: 14 residues. Trimming removed 6 bases from V and 1 base from J, with 13 bases in between. CDR3: CASSYGGRSYEQYF. CDR3 sequence (DNA): TGTGCCAGCAGCTATGGGGGGCGGTCCTACGAGCAGTACTTC.

The chain recombines TRBV27 with TRBJ2-2; D tentatively fits TRBD1 or TRBD2 (5 bases each). The CDR3 is 15 residues long. Per germline, CDR1 MNHEY and CDR2 SMNVEV (reference sequence). Trimming cost V 3 bases and J 1 base, with 9 bases left between them. This chain's CDR3 is CASSFEGWNTGELFF. In nucleotides, the CDR3 is TGTGCCAGCAGTTTCGAGGGGTGGAACACCGGGGAGCTGTTTTTT.

CDR3 DNA sequence: TGTGCCTGGAGTGTAGGGGGCAATCAGCCCCAGCATTTT. Protein product: CAWSVGGNQPQHF. The J gene is TRBJ1-5, the V gene TRBV30, with TRBD1 as a possible D gene (5 bases). This CDR3 spans 13 amino acids. V lost 0 bases to trimming and J lost 2 bases, with 5 bases between them. CDR1 and CDR2 (germline): GTSNPN, SVGIG (reference sequence).

This CDR3 is CASSYRVDNQPQHF. The CDR3 DNA sequence: TGTGCCAGCAGTTACAGGGTTGACAATCAGCCCCAGCATTTT. The gene calls are TRBV28 and TRBJ1-5; tentative D call: TRBD1 (6 bases). The CDR3 contains 14 residues. Germline V lookup: CDR1 MDHEN, CDR2 SYDVKM. The V and J ends lost 4 bases and 3 bases respectively, with 10 bases between them.

The rearrangement joins TRBV19 to TRBJ2-7; 7 bases fit TRBD1. This CDR3 has 16 amino acids. Germline CDR1 LNHDA, CDR2 SQIVND (reference sequence). With 3 bases clipped from V and 4 bases from J, the junction kept 12 bases outside the gene matches. CDR3 protein: CASSISHRQGEYEQYF. The CDR3 region has the DNA TGTGCCAGTAGTATTAGTCACCGACAGGGTGAGTACGAGCAGTACTTC.

The count of this clone is one. CDR3 DNA sequence: TGTGCCAGCAGTGTTCCAGCGGGAGTAGGTATCCGAGAGACCCAGTACTTC. Translated, it gives CASSVPAGVGIRETQYF. V is TRBV2 and J is TRBJ2-5; 8 bases align to TRBD2. Per the germline V gene, CDR1 is SNHLY and CDR2 is FYNNEI. V lost 4 bases and J lost 4; bases outside the gene matches: 14. The CDR3 runs to 17 residues.

The V and J genes are TRBV3-1 (or the pseudogene TRBV3-2) and TRBJ1-1, with D hard to call. Trimming removed 4 bases at V and 4 bases at J, with 13 bases between. There are 14 residues in the CDR3. Germline V CDR1 and CDR2: LGHDT, YNNKEL (reference sequence). In DNA form, the CDR3 reads TGTGCCAGCAGCCCGAGAGGAGGGAGCACTGAAGCTTTCTTT. Protein: CASSPRGGSTEAFF.

V usage is TRBV7-3 and J usage is TRBJ2-5; TRBD2 agrees at 8 bases. The germline CDR1 and CDR2 sequences are SGHTA and FQGTGA. The CDR3 is 15 residues long. The V gene end was trimmed by 1 base and the J gene end by 2 bases; junction bases not matched to a gene: 3. This CDR3 reads CASSLMAGGQETQYF. CDR3 DNA sequence: TGTGCCAGCAGCTTAATGGCGGGAGGACAAGAGACCCAGTACTTC.

This chain links TRBV29-1 with TRBJ2-1; D remains unclear. The V end was cut by 0 bases, the J end by 0 bases, with 12 bases between. The CDR3 length is 16 residues. Per germline, CDR1 SQVTM and CDR2 ANQGSEA. The DNA of the CDR3 is TGCAGCGTTGAAGAGCACAAGCCGAGCTCCTACAATGAGCAGTTCTTC. It codes for CSVEEHKPSSYNEQFF.

The rearrangement joins TRBV30 to TRBJ2-7; 10 nucleotides line up with TRBD1. The length of the CDR3 is 14 residues. The germline gives CDR1 GTSNPN, CDR2 SVGIG (reference sequence). The J segment lost 3 bases and the V segment lost 4 bases, leaving 6 bases of the junction unmatched. The CDR3 loop is CAWNPGQGFYEQYF. As DNA, the CDR3 is TGTGCCTGGAACCCGGGACAGGGGTTCTACGAGCAGTACTTC.

CDR3 residues: CATSDLSRSRTDTQYF. CDR3 nucleotide sequence: TGTGCCACCAGTGATCTCTCCCGCTCGAGAACAGATACGCAGTATTTT. The chain carries TRBV24-1 and TRBJ2-3; D unclear. Germline V gene sequence: CDR1 KGHDR, CDR2 SFDVKD. The CDR3 extends over 16 amino acids. V was trimmed by 3 bases and J by 3 bases, leaving 15 bases between them.

The CDR3 DNA reads as TGTGCCAGTAGCCAGCTAGCGGGTACACGTGAGCAGTACTTC. It specifies CASSQLAGTREQYF. This chain links TRBV19 with TRBJ2-7; 8 bases agree with TRBD2. Germline V gene sequence: CDR1 LNHDA, CDR2 SQIVND (reference sequence). The J segment lost 7 bases and the V segment lost 6 bases, leaving 11 bases of the junction unmatched. CDR3 length: 14 residues.

This clone was seen just once. This rearrangement joins TRBV24-1 to TRBJ2-3; unclear D gene. Germline V CDR1 and CDR2: KGHDR, SFDVKD. V was trimmed by 3 bases and J by 9 bases, leaving 9 bases between them. This CDR3 has 12 amino acids. DNA for the CDR3: TGTGCCACCAGTGATGGGATTGAGACGCAGTATTTT. Translating gives CATSDGIETQYF.

The J gene is TRBJ2-1, the V gene TRBV13; 10 bases agree with TRBD2. Trimming took 0 bases from V and 5 from J; bases not matched to a gene: 4. This CDR3 is built from 16 residues. Per germline, CDR1 PRHDT and CDR2 FYEKMQ (reference sequence). This CDR3 is CASSLGAGGKNNEQFF. The CDR3 region has the DNA TGTGCCAGCAGCTTAGGAGCGGGAGGGAAAAACAATGAGCAGTTCTTC.

The chain joins TRBV7-9 to TRBJ2-3; D may be TRBD2 (6 bases). V was trimmed by 0 bases and J by 6 bases, leaving 10 bases between them. This CDR3 region has 14 residues. In germline, CDR1 is SEHNR, CDR2 FQNEAQ (reference sequence). The CDR3 DNA reads as TGTGCCAGCAGCTTAGCGGGAGGTTTTGATACGCAGTATTTT. Amino acids: CASSLAGGFDTQYF.

The chain recombines TRBV4-3 with TRBJ2-1; 11 positions match TRBD2. V shed 5 bases and J 6 bases; nucleotides not matched to a gene: 15. Looked up from germline, CDR1 is LGHNA and CDR2 is YSLEER. This CDR3 has 18 residues. The CDR3 sequence: CASSEGPSGRFEANEQFF. Here the CDR3 DNA reads TGCGCCAGCAGCGAAGGCCCTAGCGGGAGGTTTGAGGCCAATGAGCAGTTCTTC.

The CDR3 DNA reads TGTGCCAGCAGCTTTTTAGCGGGAGGGAAACAGCCCAATGAGCAGTTCTTC. It translates to CASSFLAGGKQPNEQFF. The chain is built from TRBV7-9 and TRBJ2-1; 11 bases align to TRBD2. Trimming cost V 3 bases and J 6 bases; bases outside gene matches: 10. CDR3 size: 17 residues. Germline CDR1 reads SEHNR; CDR2 reads FQNEAQ (reference sequence).

The V and J genes are TRBV5-1 and TRBJ1-4; no clear D gene. V shed 4 bases and J shed 0 bases, with 7 bases lying between them. The CDR3 loop spans 14 amino acids. Germline V lookup: CDR1 SGHRS, CDR2 YFSETQ. As DNA, the CDR3 is TGCGCCAGCAGCGTGGGAGCAACTAATGAAAAACTGTTTTTT. Protein product: CASSVGATNEKLFF. Filled out from reference TRBV5-1 and TRBJ1-4, the complete variable domain reads KAGVTQTPRYLIKTRGQQVTLSCSPISGHRSVSWYQQTPGQGLQFLFEYFSETQRNKGNFPGRFSGRQFSNSRSEMNVSTLELGDSALYLCASSVGATNEKLFFGSGTQLSVL.

This rearrangement joins TRBV11-1 to TRBJ1-1; TRBD1 is a possible D gene (5 bases). Germline values: CDR1 SGHAT, CDR2 FQDESV (reference sequence). The CDR3 contains 15 residues. Trimming removed 2 bases from V and 4 bases from J, with 14 bases in between. This CDR3 is CASSLQGLSATEAFF. The CDR3 DNA follows: TGTGCCAGCAGCTTACAGGGCCTGAGTGCCACTGAAGCTTTCTTT.

The table lists this clone with a count of one. The V and J genes are TRBV5-5 and TRBJ1-2, with D uncertain. Germline CDR1 and CDR2: SGHKS and YYEKEE (reference sequence). This CDR3 comprises 15 residues. Trimming stripped 0 bases from V and 4 bases from J, with 13 bases between. The CDR3 coding sequence is TGTGCCAGCAGCTTGGTTCTTCGGGGAGGCTATGGCTACACCTTC. Its protein product is CASSLVLRGGYGYTF.

V gene TRBV7-8 combines with J gene TRBJ2-7; the D call may be TRBD1 or TRBD2 (6 bases each). In germline, CDR1 is SGHVS, CDR2 FQNEAQ. This CDR3 contains 16 residues. The V end lost 1 base, the J end lost 2 bases, and 15 bases lay between the germline ends. CDR3 loop: CASSLEGGGGPYEQYF. Here the CDR3 DNA reads TGTGCCAGCAGCTTAGAGGGGGGCGGCGGCCCCTACGAGCAGTACTTC.

CDR3 amino acids: CASRTTSGRIHEQFF. CDR3 sequence (DNA): TGTGCCAGTAGGACGACTAGCGGGAGAATCCATGAGCAGTTCTTC. This rearrangement joins TRBV19 to TRBJ2-1; TRBD2 matches 12 bases. V lost 6 bases to trimming and J lost 8 bases; unmatched junction nucleotides: 8. CDR3 size: 15 residues. Per germline, CDR1 LNHDA and CDR2 SQIVND (reference sequence).

The V gene is TRBV6-2 or TRBV6-3, the J gene TRBJ2-7, with 14 bases that match TRBD2. The germline V gene encodes CDR1 MNHEY and CDR2 SVGEGT. This CDR3 region has 18 residues. Unmatched junction bases numbered 9, after V lost 2 bases and J lost 3 bases. CDR3: CASSYGSGTSGSFYEQYF. Here the CDR3 DNA reads TGTGCCAGCAGTTACGGAAGTGGGACTAGCGGGAGTTTCTACGAGCAGTACTTC.

This chain connects TRBV10-3 to TRBJ2-3; 8 bases align to TRBD2. This CDR3 is 15 amino acids long. Losses at the gene ends were 8 bases for V and 5 bases for J; bases not matched to a gene: 12. CDR1 ENHRY and CDR2 SYGVKD come from the germline V gene. The CDR3 sequence is CAIRDEAGVLDTQYF. The CDR3 region has the DNA TGTGCCATCCGGGATGAAGCGGGAGTTCTAGATACGCAGTATTTT.

The V call is TRBV12-3 or TRBV12-4, the J call TRBJ2-5; D remains ambiguous. The V and J ends lost 3 bases and 7 bases respectively, with 6 bases between them. There are 11 residues in the CDR3. This chain's CDR3 is CASSFMGTQYF. The CDR3 region has the DNA TGTGCCAGCAGTTTTATGGGGACCCAGTACTTC.

The CDR3: CASSLNGNLQETQYF. CDR3 bases: TGTGCCAGCAGTTTAAATGGGAACCTCCAAGAGACCCAGTACTTC. The chain combines TRBV27 with TRBJ2-5; D is undetermined. The CDR3 length is 15 residues. Germline CDR1 and CDR2: MNHEY and SMNVEV (reference sequence). V was trimmed by 2 bases and J by 1 base, leaving 11 bases between them.